Below, 9 T cell receptor beta chains from the same sample are listed, as sequenced in a study of molecular identifiers for immune sequencing clone quantification. Each CDR3 protein is one row after TCRdb ran MiXCR on the PCR reads. Of 100,000 or so distinct CDR3 sequences in the sample, about 35% were seen once. Sequenced material: naive CD8+ T cells from blood, with Jurkat cell RNA spiked in. Specified subset: FACS-sorted CD8+CD4-CCR7+CD45RA+ naive T cells. All receptors derive from a human donor in good health. Some libraries in this study had Jurkat cell RNA spiked in.

This clonotype appeared a few times. The chain carries TRBV29-1 and TRBJ2-5, with 11 bases matching TRBD2. The V gene's germline CDR1 is SQVTM and CDR2 ANQGSEA. This CDR3 is built from 18 residues. Trimming removed 5 bases from V and 0 bases from J; junction bases left unmatched: 14. CDR3 bases: TGCAGCGTTACCCCCCAACTAGCGGGAGCCAACGACCAAGAGACCCAGTACTTC. Its translation is CSVTPQLAGANDQETQYF.

There are many counts of this clonotype. This sequence joins TRBV28 and TRBJ1-5; 9 bases are a match to TRBD1. CDR3 size: 14 residues. Germline CDR1 and CDR2: MDHEN and SYDVKM. With V trimmed by 3 bases and J by 5 bases, 2 bases remained unmatched. This chain's CDR3 is CASSLGQGDQPQHF. DNA of the CDR3: TGTGCCAGCAGTTTGGGACAGGGTGATCAGCCCCAGCATTTT.

As to this clonotype: Germline and junction disagree at one end, which may indicate a read error. V and J are TRBV6-5 and TRBJ2-2; D possibly corresponds to TRBD2 (6 bases). Per the germline V gene, CDR1 is MNHEY and CDR2 is SVGAGI. The CDR3 has 18 amino acids. Here the CDR3 reads CASSYSRTSFAGTGEQIF. In DNA form, the CDR3 reads TGTGCCAGCAGTTACTCCCGCACTAGCTTTGCGGGCACCGGGGAGCAGATATTT.

Regarding this clonotype: This clone may be a read error of a much larger clone one base away. The chain is built from TRBV29-1 and TRBJ2-5; D might be TRBD1 (5 bases). The V gene lost 7 bases and the J gene lost 5 bases, with 14 bases spanning the gap. This CDR3 spans 12 amino acids. Per germline, CDR1 SQVTM and CDR2 ANQGSEA. CDR3 in DNA: TGCAGCGATGATCAGGGCCCCGAGACCCAGTACTTC. Translated: CSDDQGPETQYF.

V gene TRBV6-5 combines with J gene TRBJ2-7, with D uncertain. The CDR3 has 17 amino acids. Looked up from germline, CDR1 is MNHEY and CDR2 is SVGAGI. The V end lost 2 bases, the J end lost 7 bases, and 24 bases lay between the germline ends. This chain's CDR3 is CASSYRVPHGRLREQYF. The CDR3 DNA is TGTGCCAGCAGTTACAGGGTTCCACATGGCCGACTTAGGGAGCAGTACTTC.

A word on this clonotype: Being one base from a much bigger clone, this may be a read error. The chain joins TRBV29-1 to TRBJ2-3; unclear D gene. Germline CDR1 SQVTM, CDR2 ANQGSEA. The CDR3 covers 11 residues. The CDR3 bases are TGCAGCGTAGACTTCACAGATACGCAGAATTTT. It specifies CSVDFTDTQNF.

This clonotype occurred a few times. The chain has TRBV7-2 and TRBJ2-7; 15 bases line up with TRBD2. CDR1 SGHTA and CDR2 FQGNSA come from the germline V gene. The V segment lost 4 bases and the J segment 5 bases; nucleotides outside the gene matches: 6. CDR3 length equals 16 residues. CDR3 protein: CASSSGTSGRMDEQYF. CDR3 coding DNA: TGTGCCAGCAGCTCCGGGACTAGCGGGAGGATGGACGAGCAGTACTTC.

This sequence joins TRBV27 and TRBJ2-7; the match to TRBD2 covers 8 bases. The germline CDR1 and CDR2 sequences are MNHEY and SMNVEV (reference sequence). The trim removed 4 bases at V and 9 bases at J, leaving 8 bases unmatched. The CDR3 totals 13 residues. CDR3: CASSYGRGGAQYF. The CDR3 DNA is TGTGCCAGCAGTTACGGACGGGGGGGAGCGCAGTACTTC.

The rearrangement uses TRBV7-9 and TRBJ2-2, with unresolved D. CDR1 is SEHNR and CDR2 is FQNEAQ in the germline V gene (reference sequence). The V end lost 4 bases, the J end lost 3 bases, and 12 bases lay between the germline ends. The CDR3 covers 15 residues. The CDR3 DNA reads TGTGCCAGCAGCTCCCCATCTGGCGACACCGGGGAGCTGTTTTTT. This gives the protein CASSSPSGDTGELFF. The full variable domain, with the rest looked up from reference TRBV7-9 and TRBJ2-2, is DTGVSQNPRHKITKRGQNVTFRCDPISEHNRLYWYRQTLGQGPEFLTYFQNEAQLEKSRLLSDRFSAERPKGSFSTLEIQRTEQGDSAMYLCASSSPSGDTGELFFGEGSRLTVL.